The 27 T cell receptor beta chains in this list originate from one sample, sequenced in a study of blood T cell repertoires in COVID-19 (dated by TCRdb to between 2020 and 2021). The library was produced with the immunoSEQ multiplex PCR assay. TCRdb re-hosts the immuneACCESS table, in-frame sequences only. Its copies lack some clones; in the studies checked, an unresolved V gene accounts for under half of them, and the cause for the rest is not known. For this sample there are roughly 250,000 clones; around 90% appear just once. In total, the top ten clones hold approximately 2.4% of the sample. Sequenced: PBMCs or T cells enriched from blood (not recorded which). Source of these receptors: a woman aged 35 to 49 with acute COVID-19.

This clone was seen just once. The chain couples TRBV7-2 to TRBJ2-1; 13 bases map to TRBD2. V was clipped by 1 base and J by 8 bases; unmatched bases: 5. Germline V lookup: CDR1 SGHTA, CDR2 FQGNSA. The CDR3 extends over 16 amino acids. The CDR3 loop is CASSLGGTSGVYEQFF. The CDR3 DNA is TGTGCCAGCAGCTTAGGCGGGACTAGCGGGGTTTATGAGCAGTTCTTC. The whole variable domain, filled in from reference TRBV7-2 and TRBJ2-1, reads GAGVSQSPSNKVTEKGKDVELRCDPISGHTALYWYRQSLGQGLEFLIYFQGNSAPDKSGLPSDRFSAERTGGSVSTLTIQRTQQEDSAVYLCASSLGGTSGVYEQFFGPGTRLTVL.

This chain joins TRBV9 and TRBJ2-5, with 11 bases that match TRBD2. Germline V gene lookup returns CDR1 SGDLS and CDR2 YYNGEE. The V and J ends lost 0 bases and 5 bases, in that order; junction bases with no gene match: 6. CDR3 length: 16 amino acids. CDR3 region: CASSVAPSGGWETQYF. The CDR3 DNA reads TGTGCCAGCAGCGTAGCTCCTAGCGGGGGGTGGGAGACCCAGTACTTC. The full variable domain, rest sourced from reference TRBV9 and TRBJ2-5, is DSGVTQTPKHLITATGQRVTLRCSPRSGDLSVYWYQQSLDQGLQFLIQYYNGEERAKGNILERFSAQQFPDLHSELNLSSLELGDSALYFCASSVAPSGGWETQYFGPGTRLLVL.

This rearrangement joins TRBV5-4 to TRBJ2-1; 7 positions match TRBD1. The CDR3 loop spans 15 amino acids. V shed 2 bases and J 8 bases; nucleotides not matched to a gene: 10. In germline, CDR1 is SGHNT, CDR2 YYREEE (reference sequence). The CDR3, as DNA: TGTGCCAGCAGCTTTGTCAGGGGGTTCCAGGATGAGCAGTTCTTC. Translating gives CASSFVRGFQDEQFF.

This rearrangement joins TRBV19 to TRBJ1-6; TRBD1 aligns across 9 bases. CDR3 size: 14 residues. CDR1 is LNHDA and CDR2 is SQIVND in the germline V gene (reference sequence). With V trimmed by 6 bases and J by 9 bases, 6 bases remained unmatched. CDR3 amino acids: CASSRRDRVSPLHF. The CDR3 region has the DNA TGTGCCAGTAGCCGCCGGGACAGGGTTTCACCCCTCCACTTT.

This chain uses TRBV19 with TRBJ2-7; D may be TRBD1 (7 bases). V was shortened by 7 bases and J by 0 bases, with 10 bases between the two germline ends. The germline V gene has CDR1 LNHDA and CDR2 SQIVND (reference sequence). The CDR3 spans 13 residues. CDR3 DNA sequence: TGTGCCAGTACCCAGGGGGGCTCCTACGAGCAGTACTTC. It yields the protein CASTQGGSYEQYF.

The chain recombines TRBV2 with TRBJ2-7, with 7 bases aligning to TRBD2. Germline values: CDR1 SNHLY, CDR2 FYNNEI. The V and J ends lost 1 base and 6 bases, in that order; junction bases with no gene match: 12. The CDR3 has 16 amino acids. The CDR3 reads CASSEGWAGVGGEQYF. CDR3 nucleotides: TGTGCCAGCAGTGAAGGGTGGGCGGGAGTCGGTGGCGAGCAGTACTTC.

The chain uses TRBV19 and TRBJ1-2, with D uncertain. The CDR3 runs to 16 residues. Germline V lookup: CDR1 LNHDA, CDR2 SQIVND (reference sequence). V lost 3 bases, J lost 3 bases, and 17 bases lay in between. The CDR3 loop reads CASSIPDTEVYYGYTF. The CDR3 DNA is TGTGCCAGTAGTATCCCTGACACGGAGGTCTACTATGGCTACACCTTC.

This clone appeared a single time. V gene TRBV7-9 combines with J gene TRBJ2-1; the match to TRBD2 covers 12 bases. Germline CDR1 is SEHNR and CDR2 is FQNEAQ (reference sequence). The CDR3 extends over 16 amino acids. V lost 5 bases and J lost 5; bases outside the gene matches: 7. The CDR3 loop reads CASSARLAGVDNEQFF. CDR3 coding DNA: TGTGCCAGCAGCGCGAGACTAGCGGGAGTCGACAATGAGCAGTTCTTC.

The rearrangement links TRBV18 to TRBJ2-5; perhaps TRBD2 as D (5 bases). The CDR3 has 17 amino acids. Germline CDR1 KGHSH, CDR2 LQKENI. Trimming shortened V by 0 bases and J by 4 bases, and 18 bases separated the two germline ends. The CDR3 sequence is CASSPPRGRDLGETQYF. CDR3 DNA: TGTGCCAGCTCACCACCGAGAGGTCGGGATTTAGGAGAGACCCAGTACTTC.

The V call is TRBV5-1, the J call TRBJ1-6; 7 bases match TRBD1. There are 16 residues in the CDR3. Per germline, CDR1 SGHRS and CDR2 YFSETQ. V shed 7 bases, J shed 8 bases, and the junction held 15 bases outside the gene matches. CDR3: CASGPGQRRGYSPLHF. The CDR3 DNA reads TGCGCCAGCGGACCGGGACAGCGAAGGGGGTATTCACCCCTCCACTTT.

The chain's CDR3 is CASSLGALAGGDEQFF. The CDR3 DNA follows: TGTGCCAGCAGCTTAGGTGCTCTAGCGGGGGGGGATGAGCAGTTCTTC. The chain carries TRBV7-2 and TRBJ2-1, with 12 bases fitting TRBD2. Unmatched junction bases numbered 6, after V lost 1 base and J lost 8 bases. This CDR3 contains 16 residues. CDR1 and CDR2 from the germline V gene are SGHTA and FQGNSA.

This chain joins TRBV29-1 and TRBJ1-1; TRBD1 is a possible D gene (6 bases). Trimming removed 4 bases at V and 3 bases at J, with 12 bases between. This CDR3 spans 13 amino acids. Germline CDR1 and CDR2: SQVTM and ANQGSEA. The CDR3 protein is CSVGRTDYTEAFF. Written as DNA, the CDR3 is TGCAGCGTTGGACGGACAGATTACACTGAAGCTTTCTTT.

The DNA of the CDR3 is TGCGCCAGCAGCTCCGGGGAGGTATCCTACAATGAGCAGTTCTTC. Translation gives CASSSGEVSYNEQFF. The V gene is TRBV5-1, the J gene TRBJ2-1, with D perhaps TRBD2 (6 bases). In germline, CDR1 is SGHRS, CDR2 YFSETQ. The CDR3 is made up of 15 amino acids. V was clipped by 3 bases and J by 1 base, with 11 bases between them.

The V call is TRBV7-8, the J call TRBJ1-4, with TRBD1 matching over 7 bases. CDR3 length: 16 residues. The junction had 8 bases not matched to a gene; V was cut back by 4 bases and J by 3 bases. The germline V gene encodes CDR1 SGHVS and CDR2 FQNEAQ. This CDR3 is CASSSRAQGANEKLFF. In DNA, the CDR3 is TGTGCCAGCAGCTCCCGGGCCCAGGGGGCTAATGAAAAACTGTTTTTT.

J is TRBJ2-7 and V is TRBV7-9, with TRBD1 as a possible D gene (6 bases). The V and J ends lost 5 bases and 2 bases respectively, with 22 bases between them. This CDR3 is built from 17 residues. Per the germline V gene, CDR1 is SEHNR and CDR2 is FQNEAQ (reference sequence). The CDR3 sequence: CASSILTPGDGPYEQYF. As DNA, the CDR3 is TGTGCCAGCAGCATCTTAACCCCAGGGGACGGACCCTACGAGCAGTACTTC.

This chain uses TRBV2 with TRBJ2-7, with D hard to call. V was pared by 8 bases and J by 1 base, with 9 bases between. The V gene's germline CDR1 is SNHLY and CDR2 FYNNEI. The CDR3 is made up of 12 amino acids. The CDR3 coding sequence is TGTGCCAGCGGCAGTTGGTCCTACGAGCAGTACTTC. This gives the protein CASGSWSYEQYF.

The V and J genes are TRBV12-5 and TRBJ1-6; the D is unclear. V lost 2 bases, J lost 7 bases, and 6 bases lay in between. Germline V lookup: CDR1 LGHNT, CDR2 FRNRAP. The CDR3 is 13 amino acids. In nucleotides, the CDR3 is TGTGCTAGTGGTTTGTCTGAGAATTCACCCCTCCACTTT. Its protein product is CASGLSENSPLHF.

V usage is TRBV14 and J usage is TRBJ1-6; 7 bases are a match to TRBD1. The length of the CDR3 is 18 residues. Germline V gives CDR1 SGHDN, CDR2 FVKESK. With 5 bases clipped from V and 8 bases from J, the junction kept 18 bases outside the gene matches. The DNA for the CDR3 is TGTGCCAGCAGCTTAGGGGGCCAGGGAGCGGTTTCGTATTCACCCCTCCACTTT. Its protein is CASSLGGQGAVSYSPLHF.

The genes are TRBV19 and TRBJ2-1; D remains ambiguous. V was cut by 4 bases and J by 2 bases, with 21 bases left in between. Per the germline V gene, CDR1 is LNHDA and CDR2 is SQIVND (reference sequence). The CDR3 contains 18 residues. The CDR3 region is CASSSEARFVGPYNEQFF. CDR3 nucleotide sequence: TGTGCCAGTAGTAGCGAGGCCCGATTCGTTGGCCCCTACAATGAGCAGTTCTTC. Looking up the rest from reference TRBV19 and TRBJ2-1 gives the full variable domain: DGGITQSPKYLFRKEGQNVTLSCEQNLNHDAMYWYRQDPGQGLRLIYYSQIVNDFQKGDIAEGYSVSREKKESFPLTVTSAQKNPTAFYLCASSSEARFVGPYNEQFFGPGTRLTVL.

V is TRBV7-9 and J is TRBJ2-1, with D perhaps TRBD2 (5 bases). The V gene lost 5 bases and the J gene lost 2 bases, with 13 bases spanning the gap. This CDR3 comprises 15 residues. Germline V gene data show CDR1 as SEHNR and CDR2 as FQNEAQ (reference sequence). The CDR3 DNA is TGTGCCAGCAGCGCAGAGGGCCAGGCCTACAATGAGCAGTTCTTC. Encoded protein: CASSAEGQAYNEQFF.

The rearrangement uses TRBV18 and TRBJ1-1; a weak D match, TRBD1 (6 bases). The germline V gene encodes CDR1 KGHSH and CDR2 LQKENI. This CDR3 spans 14 amino acids. Deletions cut 3 bases from V and 3 bases from J, with 11 bases between. The CDR3 sequence: CASSPRQDHTEAFF. DNA for the CDR3: TGTGCCAGCTCACCGCGACAGGACCACACTGAAGCTTTCTTT.

This chain uses TRBV21-1 with TRBJ2-7; the listed D gene, TRBD1, was not tested against the DNA. TRBV21-1 is a recognized pseudogene. CDR3 size: 15 residues. CDR3 amino acids: CASSSRWTGEREQYF. CDR3 DNA: TGTGCCAGCAGCAGCCGGTGGACAGGGGAGCGGGAGCAGTACTTC.

The rearrangement links TRBV7-2 to TRBJ1-2, with a tentative D call TRBD1 (6 bases). In germline, CDR1 is SGHTA, CDR2 FQGNSA. The CDR3 is 13 residues long. V gave up 3 bases and J gave up 7 bases, with 12 bases separating them. CDR3 bases: TGTGCCAGCAGCTTGAACAGGGTGCGTGGCTACACCTTC. This gives the protein CASSLNRVRGYTF.

V usage is TRBV18 and J usage is TRBJ2-7; D remains unclear. Looked up from germline, CDR1 is KGHSH and CDR2 is LQKENI. The length of the CDR3 is 13 residues. V was clipped by 6 bases and J by 6 bases, with 15 bases between them. The CDR3 DNA is TGTGCCAGCTCCGTAGGTGGGCTGGGCGAGCAGTACTTC. Its protein is CASSVGGLGEQYF.

As regards this clone: Distinct nucleotide sequences in the sample also encode this CDR3. V is TRBV3-1 (or the pseudogene TRBV3-2) and J is TRBJ1-2, with D possibly matching TRBD1 (5 bases). In germline, CDR1 is LGHDT, CDR2 YNNKEL (reference sequence). The CDR3 is 13 amino acids. V was pared by 3 bases and J by 8 bases, with 13 bases between. CDR3 sequence: CASSQGGVGGYTF. The DNA for the CDR3 is TGTGCCAGCAGCCAGGGGGGGGTAGGAGGCTACACCTTC.

This chain uses TRBV7-9 with TRBJ2-3, with D possibly matching TRBD2 (6 bases). The CDR3 length is 16 residues. Germline V gene lookup returns CDR1 SEHNR and CDR2 FQNEAQ (reference sequence). Trimming stripped 5 bases from V and 1 base from J, with 16 bases between. The CDR3 DNA sequence: TGTGCCAGCAGCCGAACGGGACTTGAGGGCACAGATACGCAGTATTTT. Residues: CASSRTGLEGTDTQYF.

The chain is built from TRBV18 and TRBJ1-1; D ambiguous. Per germline, CDR1 KGHSH and CDR2 LQKENI. Deletions cut 3 bases from V and 0 bases from J, with 5 bases between. The CDR3 runs 13 residues. The chain's CDR3 is CASSPTLNTEAFF. CDR3 nucleotides: TGTGCCAGCTCACCCACACTGAACACTGAAGCTTTCTTT. Looking up the rest from reference TRBV18 and TRBJ1-1 gives the full variable domain: NAGVMQNPRHLVRRRGQEARLRCSPMKGHSHVYWYRQLPEEGLKFMVYLQKENIIDESGMPKERFSAEFPKEGPSILRIQQVVRGDSAAYFCASSPTLNTEAFFGQGTRLTVV.